This passage covers 26 T cell receptor beta chains from one sample sequenced in a study of CD8 T cells in Susac syndrome. When the RNA was reverse transcribed, random hexamers were used with an input of about 0.5 to 1 ug. TCRdb called the immunoSEQ multiplex PCR reads again in MiXCR, with one record for every CDR3 protein. The repertoire holds 150,000 to 200,000 distinct CDR3 sequences, around 93% seen once, with 0.12% to 0.15% in the top ten. The sample was CD4+ T cells from PBMCs. The receptors were sampled from a human donor in good health.

The V gene is TRBV4-2, the J gene TRBJ2-3; D might be TRBD1 or TRBD2, each matching 6 bases. Germline-derived CDR1 and CDR2 are LGHNA and YNFKEQ. Trimming took off 0 bases at V and 6 bases at J, with 16 bases between the two ends. The CDR3 sequence is 16 residues long. The DNA for the CDR3 is TGTGCCAGCAGCCAAGAAACAGCAGGGGAGGCGGATACGCAGTATTTT. Translation: CASSQETAGEADTQYF.

V and J are TRBV29-1 and TRBJ2-1; the D gene is possibly TRBD1 (6 bases). V gave up 6 bases and J gave up 4 bases, with 16 bases separating them. There are 14 residues in the CDR3. From germline, CDR1 is SQVTM and CDR2 ANQGSEA. Here the CDR3 reads CSVERQADYNEQFF. CDR3 nucleotide sequence: TGCAGCGTAGAAAGACAGGCCGATTACAATGAGCAGTTCTTC.

V gene TRBV10-3 combines with J gene TRBJ2-1; TRBD1 might be the D (6 bases). This CDR3 has 11 residues. The V and J ends lost 6 bases and 7 bases respectively, with 7 bases between them. CDR1 ENHRY and CDR2 SYGVKD come from the germline V gene. DNA for the CDR3: TGTGCCATCAGCAGGGGTAATGAGCAGTTCTTC. Translating gives CAISRGNEQFF.

The gene calls are TRBV7-2 and TRBJ2-7, with D hard to call. CDR1 and CDR2 from the germline V gene are SGHTA and FQGNSA. CDR3 length: 13 residues. Trimming shortened V by 5 bases and J by 5 bases, and 13 bases separated the two germline ends. As DNA, the CDR3 is TGTGCCAGCAGCATGCGACGGACGGACGAGCAGTACTTC. Amino acid sequence: CASSMRRTDEQYF.

V is TRBV2 and J is TRBJ2-5; possibly TRBD1 for D (5 bases). The V end lost 10 bases, the J end lost 3 bases, and 12 bases lay between the germline ends. Germline CDR1 is SNHLY and CDR2 is FYNNEI. The CDR3 totals 12 residues. CDR3 sequence (DNA): TGTGCCACAGGGTATGAGGAAGAGACCCAGTACTTC. Translated: CATGYEEETQYF. Combining the CDR3 with reference TRBV2 and TRBJ2-5 gives the whole variable domain EPEVTQTPSHQVTQMGQEVILRCVPISNHLYFYWYRQILGQKVEFLVSFYNNEISEKSEIFDDQFSVERPDGSNFTLKIRSTKLEDSAMYFCATGYEEETQYFGPGTRLLVL.

This chain's CDR3 is CAITSGTVNTGELFF. In DNA form, the CDR3 reads TGTGCCATCACCTCCGGGACAGTGAACACCGGGGAGCTGTTTTTT. The J gene is TRBJ2-2, the V gene TRBV10-3, with 7 nucleotides matching TRBD1. The V and J ends lost 7 bases and 1 base, in that order; junction bases with no gene match: 6. Germline V gene lookup returns CDR1 ENHRY and CDR2 SYGVKD. The CDR3 loop spans 15 amino acids.

J is TRBJ1-2 and V is TRBV9; no clear D. This CDR3 is built from 16 residues. Germline V lookup: CDR1 SGDLS, CDR2 YYNGEE. The V end lost 0 bases, the J end lost 4 bases, and 16 bases lay between the germline ends. The CDR3 coding sequence is TGTGCCAGCAGCGTAGGGGAGGGTAGTTTAGTCTATGGCTACACCTTC. The encoded protein is CASSVGEGSLVYGYTF.

This chain connects TRBV6-6 to TRBJ2-3; a possible D gene is TRBD2 (6 bases). V was shortened by 1 base and J by 3 bases, with 14 bases between the two germline ends. Germline-derived CDR1 and CDR2 are MNHNY and SVGAGI (reference sequence). This CDR3 region has 16 residues. This CDR3 reads CASSYFQRGGTDTQYF. CDR3 coding DNA: TGTGCCAGCAGTTACTTCCAGCGAGGAGGGACAGATACGCAGTATTTT.

V and J are TRBV3-1 and TRBJ2-1, with a weak D call TRBD2 (6 bases). V was clipped by 4 bases and J by 6 bases, with 13 bases between them. This CDR3 is 14 amino acids long. Germline lookup yields CDR1 LGHDT and CDR2 YNNKEL (reference sequence). CDR3 in amino acids: CASSRRGLSNEQFF. The CDR3, as DNA: TGTGCCAGCAGCCGCCGGGGACTCTCCAATGAGCAGTTCTTC.

This clonotype was counted between two and nine times. This sequence joins TRBV12-3 or TRBV12-4 and TRBJ1-5; D unresolved. The CDR3 has 13 amino acids. V was clipped by 0 bases and J by 1 base, with 1 base between them. The CDR3 bases are TGTGCCAGCAGTTTAGCCAGCAATCAGCCCCAGCATTTT. Translating gives CASSLASNQPQHF.

V usage is TRBV7-2 and J usage is TRBJ2-3; D call uncertain. This CDR3 is 14 amino acids long. Trimming shortened V by 2 bases and J by 2 bases, and 8 bases separated the two germline ends. Germline CDR1 reads SGHTA; CDR2 reads FQGNSA. The CDR3 coding sequence is TGTGCCAGCAGCTTAAGGGCGGTCACAGATACGCAGTATTTT. This sequence encodes CASSLRAVTDTQYF. The full variable domain, its missing parts supplied by reference TRBV7-2 and TRBJ2-3, is GAGVSQSPSNKVTEKGKDVELRCDPISGHTALYWYRQSLGQGLEFLIYFQGNSAPDKSGLPSDRFSAERTGGSVSTLTIQRTQQEDSAVYLCASSLRAVTDTQYFGPGTRLTVL.

The J gene is TRBJ1-1, the V gene TRBV14, with a possible D match to TRBD1 (5 bases). Germline CDR1 reads SGHDN; CDR2 reads FVKESK. V shed 0 bases and J shed 13 bases, with 15 bases lying between them. This CDR3 has 13 residues. CDR3 coding DNA: TGTGCCAGCAGCCAAGACCTAACAGGTAAAGTTTTCTTT. Translation gives CASSQDLTGKVFF.

CDR3 DNA sequence: TGTGCCAGCAGTCACCCCGGGACAACATACTATGGCTACACCTTC. Its protein product is CASSHPGTTYYGYTF. The chain recombines TRBV6-6 with TRBJ1-2, with a possible D match to TRBD1 (6 bases). Trimming stripped 5 bases from V and 3 bases from J, with 16 bases between. The germline CDR1 and CDR2 sequences are MNHNY and SVGAGI (reference sequence). The CDR3 contains 15 residues.

The J gene is TRBJ2-1, the V gene TRBV3-1, with 13 positions matching TRBD2. Trimming took 3 bases from V and 8 from J; bases not matched to a gene: 13. There are 18 residues in the CDR3. The germline V gene has CDR1 LGHDT and CDR2 YNNKEL (reference sequence). The CDR3 DNA reads TGTGCCAGCAGCCACCCCTTTGGGACTAGCGGGGCAGGCGATGAGCAGTTCTTC. It translates to CASSHPFGTSGAGDEQFF.

The rearrangement links TRBV12-3 or TRBV12-4 to TRBJ2-3; 9 nucleotides line up with TRBD2. V was pared by 5 bases and J by 3 bases, with 6 bases of the junction left unmatched. This CDR3 has 15 residues. CDR3 sequence (DNA): TGTGCCAGCAGTACCGCGGGGGGGCAGACAGATACGCAGTATTTT. The encoded protein is CASSTAGGQTDTQYF.

This chain connects TRBV5-1 to TRBJ2-5, with 8 bases that match TRBD1. Germline V gives CDR1 SGHRS, CDR2 YFSETQ. J gave up 5 bases and V 3 bases, and 9 bases lay outside the gene matches. This CDR3 has 15 residues. In DNA form, the CDR3 reads TGCGCCAGCAGCTCATCTCAGGGGGCAGGGGAGACCCAGTACTTC. Its translation is CASSSSQGAGETQYF.

Only a few counts were recorded for this clonotype. The chain links TRBV3-1 to TRBJ1-5, with D hard to call. V shed 0 bases and J shed 1 base, with 7 bases lying between them. The CDR3 sequence is 15 residues long. CDR1 is LGHDT, CDR2 YNNKEL, per germline (reference sequence). CDR3 nucleotides: TGTGCCAGCAGCCAAGATACGTTAAGCAATCAGCCCCAGCATTTT. Translated: CASSQDTLSNQPQHF.

This chain connects TRBV6-5 to TRBJ1-4; D call uncertain. The V gene's germline CDR1 is MNHEY and CDR2 SVGAGI. The V end was cut by 2 bases, the J end by 0 bases, with 10 bases between. The CDR3 totals 16 residues. The CDR3 reads CASSYRRPSTNEKLFF. In DNA form, the CDR3 reads TGTGCCAGCAGTTACCGTCGACCCTCAACTAATGAAAAACTGTTTTTT.

This sequence joins TRBV7-9 and TRBJ1-4, with 8 bases lining up with TRBD1. Germline V gives CDR1 SEHNR, CDR2 FQNEAQ (reference sequence). With 6 bases clipped from V and 5 bases from J, the junction kept 8 bases outside the gene matches. This CDR3 has 15 amino acids. The CDR3 loop reads CASRRQGASNEKLFF. The CDR3 DNA is TGTGCCAGCAGACGCCAGGGGGCATCCAATGAAAAACTGTTTTTT.

The chain joins TRBV20-1 to TRBJ1-4, with D possibly being TRBD1 (6 bases). The CDR3 length is 13 residues. Trimming stripped 4 bases from V and 7 bases from J, with 13 bases between. CDR1 is DFQATT and CDR2 is SNEGSKA in the germline V gene (reference sequence). CDR3 bases: TGCAGTGCTATAGGGGGAGCGGGTGAAAAACTGTTTTTT. Translated: CSAIGGAGEKLFF.

The chain links TRBV7-3 to TRBJ2-3, with 8 bases aligning to TRBD2. J gave up 4 bases and V 6 bases, and 9 bases lay outside the gene matches. Germline V gives CDR1 SGHTA, CDR2 FQGTGA. The CDR3 contains 15 residues. CDR3 coding DNA: TGTGCCAGCAGTTCCGGGACTAGTGCGGCAGATACGCAGTATTTT. It encodes CASSSGTSAADTQYF.

This rearrangement joins TRBV7-9 to TRBJ2-3; D uncertain. Trimming stripped 7 bases from V and 2 bases from J, with 16 bases between. The CDR3 consists of 15 residues. Germline values: CDR1 SEHNR, CDR2 FQNEAQ (reference sequence). The CDR3, as DNA: TGTGCCAGCACCCCTGGACGGTTCAACACAGATACGCAGTATTTT. It codes for CASTPGRFNTDTQYF.

This rearrangement joins TRBV7-8 to TRBJ1-1; 8 nucleotides match TRBD1. Trimming at V came to 4 bases and at J to 3 bases, leaving 7 bases not matched to a gene. Germline CDR1 is SGHVS and CDR2 is FQNEAQ. This CDR3 spans 15 amino acids. CDR3 residues: CASSSRTGWDTEAFF. CDR3 coding DNA: TGTGCCAGCAGCTCGCGGACAGGGTGGGACACTGAAGCTTTCTTT.

This clonotype has only one observation. This sequence joins TRBV6-1 and TRBJ1-1, with 7 bases identical to TRBD1. The V and J ends lost 3 bases and 6 bases, in that order; junction bases with no gene match: 7. The CDR3 runs to 14 residues. Germline loops: CDR1 MNHNS, CDR2 SASEGT. The CDR3 bases are TGTGCCAGCAGTGAGGCAGGGGGATTGGCTGAAGCTTTCTTT. It translates to CASSEAGGLAEAFF.

The gene calls are TRBV20-1 and TRBJ2-5; TRBD2 matches 8 bases. The J segment lost 1 base and the V segment lost 2 bases, leaving 3 bases of the junction unmatched. CDR3 length: 14 residues. Germline V lookup: CDR1 DFQATT, CDR2 SNEGSKA (reference sequence). In nucleotides, the CDR3 is TGCAGTGCTAGATCCGGGACTAGCCAAGAGACCCAGTACTTC. It translates to CSARSGTSQETQYF.

The chain employs TRBV11-2 and TRBJ1-6, with D maybe TRBD1 (5 bases). Trimming removed 7 bases from V and 6 bases from J, with 22 bases in between. Germline assignment: CDR1 SGHAT and CDR2 FQNNGV. There are 17 residues in the CDR3. CDR3 DNA sequence: TGTGCCAGCACCCTTACCGGGACCCCTTGGGGTAATTCACCCCTCCACTTT. Translating gives CASTLTGTPWGNSPLHF.